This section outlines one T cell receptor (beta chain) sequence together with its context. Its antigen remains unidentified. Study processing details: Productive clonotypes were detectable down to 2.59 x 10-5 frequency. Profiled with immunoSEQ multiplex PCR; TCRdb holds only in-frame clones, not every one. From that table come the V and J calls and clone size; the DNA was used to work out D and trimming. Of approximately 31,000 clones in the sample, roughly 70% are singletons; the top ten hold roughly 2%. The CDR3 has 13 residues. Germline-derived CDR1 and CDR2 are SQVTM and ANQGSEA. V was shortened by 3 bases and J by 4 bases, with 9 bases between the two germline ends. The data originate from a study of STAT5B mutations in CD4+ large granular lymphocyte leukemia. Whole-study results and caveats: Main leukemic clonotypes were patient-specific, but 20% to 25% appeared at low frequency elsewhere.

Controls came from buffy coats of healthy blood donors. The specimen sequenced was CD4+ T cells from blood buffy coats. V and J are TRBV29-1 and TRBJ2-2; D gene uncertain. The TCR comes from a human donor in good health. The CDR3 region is CSVETTSTGELFF. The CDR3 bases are TGCAGCGTTGAGACGACATCCACCGGGGAGCTGTTTTTT.